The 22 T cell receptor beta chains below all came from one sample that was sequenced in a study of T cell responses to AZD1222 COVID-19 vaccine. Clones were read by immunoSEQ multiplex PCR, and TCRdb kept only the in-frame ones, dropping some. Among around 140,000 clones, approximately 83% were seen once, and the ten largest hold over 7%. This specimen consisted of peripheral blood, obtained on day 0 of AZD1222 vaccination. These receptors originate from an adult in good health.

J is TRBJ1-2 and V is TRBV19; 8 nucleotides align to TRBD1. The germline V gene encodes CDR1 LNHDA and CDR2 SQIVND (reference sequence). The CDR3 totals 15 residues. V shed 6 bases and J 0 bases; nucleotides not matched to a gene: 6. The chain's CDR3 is CASSPRDRSNYGYTF. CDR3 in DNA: TGTGCCAGTAGCCCTAGGGACAGGTCTAACTATGGCTACACCTTC.

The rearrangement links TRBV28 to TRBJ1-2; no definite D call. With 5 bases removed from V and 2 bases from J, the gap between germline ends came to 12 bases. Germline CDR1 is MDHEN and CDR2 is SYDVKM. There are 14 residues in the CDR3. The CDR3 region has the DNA TGTGCCAGCAGTATACAACGAAGGAACTATGGCTACACCTTC. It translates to CASSIQRRNYGYTF.

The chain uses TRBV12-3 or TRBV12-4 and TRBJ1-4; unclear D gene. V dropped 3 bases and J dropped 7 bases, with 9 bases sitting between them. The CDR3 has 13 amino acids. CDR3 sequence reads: CASSFRDFEKLFF. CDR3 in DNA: TGTGCCAGCAGTTTTCGAGATTTTGAAAAACTGTTTTTT.

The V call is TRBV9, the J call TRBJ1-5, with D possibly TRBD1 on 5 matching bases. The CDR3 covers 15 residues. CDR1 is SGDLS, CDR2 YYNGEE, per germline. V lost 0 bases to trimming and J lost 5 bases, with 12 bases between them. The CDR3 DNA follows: TGTGCCAGCAGCGTAGCCCCCGGGGGGGATCAGCCCCAGCATTTT. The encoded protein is CASSVAPGGDQPQHF. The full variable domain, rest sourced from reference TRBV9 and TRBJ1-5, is DSGVTQTPKHLITATGQRVTLRCSPRSGDLSVYWYQQSLDQGLQFLIQYYNGEERAKGNILERFSAQQFPDLHSELNLSSLELGDSALYFCASSVAPGGDQPQHFGDGTRLSIL.

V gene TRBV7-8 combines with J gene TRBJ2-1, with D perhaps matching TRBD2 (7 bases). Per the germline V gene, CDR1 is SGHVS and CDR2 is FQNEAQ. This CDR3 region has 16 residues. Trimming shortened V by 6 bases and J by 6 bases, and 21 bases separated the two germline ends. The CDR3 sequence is CASRLGGAGDGNEQFF. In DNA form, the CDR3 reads TGTGCCAGCAGGCTAGGGGGGGCGGGGGACGGCAATGAGCAGTTCTTC.

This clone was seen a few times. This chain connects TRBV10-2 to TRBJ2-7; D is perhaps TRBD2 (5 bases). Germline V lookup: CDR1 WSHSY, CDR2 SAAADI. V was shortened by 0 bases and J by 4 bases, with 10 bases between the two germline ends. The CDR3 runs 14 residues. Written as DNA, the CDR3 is TGCGCCAGCAGTGAGTCGGGGAGAGAGTACGAGCAGTACTTC. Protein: CASSESGREYEQYF.

The CDR3 here is CASSSEVAPTYEQYF. The DNA for the CDR3 is TGTGCCAGCAGTTCGGAGGTGGCTCCTACCTACGAGCAGTACTTC. The chain employs TRBV6-5 and TRBJ2-7; D possibly corresponds to TRBD2 (5 bases). Germline values: CDR1 MNHEY, CDR2 SVGAGI. V was trimmed by 4 bases and J by 2 bases, leaving 15 bases between them. The CDR3 consists of 15 residues.

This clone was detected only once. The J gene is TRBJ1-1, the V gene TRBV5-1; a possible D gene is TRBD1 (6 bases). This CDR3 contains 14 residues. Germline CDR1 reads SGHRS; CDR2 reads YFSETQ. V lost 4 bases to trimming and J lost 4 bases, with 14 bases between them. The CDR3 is CASSPPGGATEAFF. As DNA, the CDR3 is TGCGCCAGCAGCCCACCGGGGGGGGCCACTGAAGCTTTCTTT.

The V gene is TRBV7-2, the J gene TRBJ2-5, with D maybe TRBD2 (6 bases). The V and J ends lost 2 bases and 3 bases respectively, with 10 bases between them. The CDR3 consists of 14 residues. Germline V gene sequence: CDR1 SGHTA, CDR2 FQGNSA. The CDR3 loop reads CASSLPTGEETQYF. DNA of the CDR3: TGTGCCAGCAGCTTACCAACGGGGGAAGAGACCCAGTACTTC.

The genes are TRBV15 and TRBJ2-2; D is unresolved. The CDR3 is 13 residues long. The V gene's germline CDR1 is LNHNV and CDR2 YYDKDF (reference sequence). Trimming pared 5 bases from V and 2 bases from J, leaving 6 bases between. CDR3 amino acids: CATSGLNTGELFF. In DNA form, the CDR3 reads TGTGCCACCAGCGGTTTAAACACCGGGGAGCTGTTTTTT. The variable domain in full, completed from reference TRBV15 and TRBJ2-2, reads DAMVIQNPRYQVTQFGKPVTLSCSQTLNHNVMYWYQQKSSQAPKLLFHYYDKDFNNEADTPDNFQSRRPNTSFCFLDIRSPGLGDTAMYLCATSGLNTGELFFGEGSRLTVL.

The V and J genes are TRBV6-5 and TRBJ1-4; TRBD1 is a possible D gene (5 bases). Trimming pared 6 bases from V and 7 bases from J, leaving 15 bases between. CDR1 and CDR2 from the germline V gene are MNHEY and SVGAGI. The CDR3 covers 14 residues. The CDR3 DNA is TGTGCCAGCAGGGACGTCGGGAGGGGTGAAAAACTGTTTTTT. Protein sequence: CASRDVGRGEKLFF.

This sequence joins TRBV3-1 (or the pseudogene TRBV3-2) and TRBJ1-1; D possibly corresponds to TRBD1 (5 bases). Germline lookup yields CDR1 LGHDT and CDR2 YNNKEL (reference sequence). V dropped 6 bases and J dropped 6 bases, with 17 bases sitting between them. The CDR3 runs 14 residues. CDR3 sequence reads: CASSPLAGRAEAFF. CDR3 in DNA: TGTGCCAGCAGTCCCCTTGCAGGGAGGGCTGAAGCTTTCTTT.

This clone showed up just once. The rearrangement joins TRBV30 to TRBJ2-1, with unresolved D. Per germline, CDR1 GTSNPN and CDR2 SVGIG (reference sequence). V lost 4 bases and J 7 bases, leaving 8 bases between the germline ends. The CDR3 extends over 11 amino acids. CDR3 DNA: TGTGCCTGGACTTGGTTAAATGAGCAGTTCTTC. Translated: CAWTWLNEQFF.

The CDR3, as DNA: TGTGCCAGCAGCGCCATGGCAGGAGCTAGCACAGATACGCAGTATTTT. This gives the protein CASSAMAGASTDTQYF. The chain links TRBV7-7 to TRBJ2-3; D gene uncertain. The V gene lost 5 bases and the J gene lost 0 bases, with 15 bases spanning the gap. The CDR3 spans 16 residues. The germline V gene encodes CDR1 SSHAT and CDR2 FNYEAQ (reference sequence).

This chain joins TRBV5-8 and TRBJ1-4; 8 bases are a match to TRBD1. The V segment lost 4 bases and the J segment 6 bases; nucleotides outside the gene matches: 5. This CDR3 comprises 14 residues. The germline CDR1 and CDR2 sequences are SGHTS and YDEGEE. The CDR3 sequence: CASSPRGRDEKLFF. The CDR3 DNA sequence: TGTGCCAGCAGCCCCAGGGGGCGAGATGAAAAACTGTTTTTT.

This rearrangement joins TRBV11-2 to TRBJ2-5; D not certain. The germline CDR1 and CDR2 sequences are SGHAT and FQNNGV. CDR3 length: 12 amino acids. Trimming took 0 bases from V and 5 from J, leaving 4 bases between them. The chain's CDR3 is CASSLEGETQYF. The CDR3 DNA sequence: TGTGCCAGCAGCTTAGAGGGGGAGACCCAGTACTTC.

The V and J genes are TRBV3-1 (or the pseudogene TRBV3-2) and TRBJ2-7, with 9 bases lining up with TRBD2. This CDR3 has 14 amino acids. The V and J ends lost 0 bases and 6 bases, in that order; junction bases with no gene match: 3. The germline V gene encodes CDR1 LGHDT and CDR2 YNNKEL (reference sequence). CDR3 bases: TGTGCCAGCAGCCAAGAGGCGGGGGGGCGCGAGCAGTACTTC. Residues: CASSQEAGGREQYF.

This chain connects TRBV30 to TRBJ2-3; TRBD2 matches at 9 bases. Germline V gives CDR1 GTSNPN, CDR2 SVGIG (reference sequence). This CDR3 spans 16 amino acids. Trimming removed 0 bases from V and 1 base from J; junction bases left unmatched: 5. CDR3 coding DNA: TGTGCCTGGAGTGTACGGGCTAGCGGGGGCACAGATACGCAGTATTTT. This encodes CAWSVRASGGTDTQYF. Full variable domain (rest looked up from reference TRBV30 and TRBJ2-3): SQTIHQWPATLVQPVGSPLSLECTVEGTSNPNLYWYRQAAGRGLQLLFYSVGIGQISSEVPQNLSASRPQDRQFILSSKKLLLSDSGFYLCAWSVRASGGTDTQYFGPGTRLTVL.

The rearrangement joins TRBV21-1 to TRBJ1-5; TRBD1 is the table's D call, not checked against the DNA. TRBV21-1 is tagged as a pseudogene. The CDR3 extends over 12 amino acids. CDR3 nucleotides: TGTGCCAGCAGCAGAGACAGGGACCCCCAGCATTTT. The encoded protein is CASSRDRDPQHF.

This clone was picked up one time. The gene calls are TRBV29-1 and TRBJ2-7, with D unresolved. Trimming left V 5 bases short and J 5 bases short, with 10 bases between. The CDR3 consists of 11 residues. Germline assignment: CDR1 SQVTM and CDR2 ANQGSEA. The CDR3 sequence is CSVIGANEQYF. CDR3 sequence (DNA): TGCAGCGTTATAGGAGCAAACGAGCAGTACTTC.

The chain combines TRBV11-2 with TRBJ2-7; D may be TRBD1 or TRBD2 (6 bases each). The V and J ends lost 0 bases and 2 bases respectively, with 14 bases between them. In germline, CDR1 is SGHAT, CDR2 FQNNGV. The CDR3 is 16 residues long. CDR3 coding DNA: TGTGCCAGCAGCTTAGAAGGGGGGTCAGGCGCCTACGAGCAGTACTTC. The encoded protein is CASSLEGGSGAYEQYF.

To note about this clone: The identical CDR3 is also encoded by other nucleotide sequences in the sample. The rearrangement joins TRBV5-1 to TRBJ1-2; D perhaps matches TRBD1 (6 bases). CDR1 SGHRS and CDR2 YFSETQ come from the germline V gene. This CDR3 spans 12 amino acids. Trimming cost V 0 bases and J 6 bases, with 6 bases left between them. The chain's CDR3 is CASSLAGDGYTF. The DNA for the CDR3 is TGCGCCAGCAGCTTGGCAGGGGATGGCTACACCTTC. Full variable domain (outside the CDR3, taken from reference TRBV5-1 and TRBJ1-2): KAGVTQTPRYLIKTRGQQVTLSCSPISGHRSVSWYQQTPGQGLQFLFEYFSETQRNKGNFPGRFSGRQFSNSRSEMNVSTLELGDSALYLCASSLAGDGYTFGSGTRLTVV.